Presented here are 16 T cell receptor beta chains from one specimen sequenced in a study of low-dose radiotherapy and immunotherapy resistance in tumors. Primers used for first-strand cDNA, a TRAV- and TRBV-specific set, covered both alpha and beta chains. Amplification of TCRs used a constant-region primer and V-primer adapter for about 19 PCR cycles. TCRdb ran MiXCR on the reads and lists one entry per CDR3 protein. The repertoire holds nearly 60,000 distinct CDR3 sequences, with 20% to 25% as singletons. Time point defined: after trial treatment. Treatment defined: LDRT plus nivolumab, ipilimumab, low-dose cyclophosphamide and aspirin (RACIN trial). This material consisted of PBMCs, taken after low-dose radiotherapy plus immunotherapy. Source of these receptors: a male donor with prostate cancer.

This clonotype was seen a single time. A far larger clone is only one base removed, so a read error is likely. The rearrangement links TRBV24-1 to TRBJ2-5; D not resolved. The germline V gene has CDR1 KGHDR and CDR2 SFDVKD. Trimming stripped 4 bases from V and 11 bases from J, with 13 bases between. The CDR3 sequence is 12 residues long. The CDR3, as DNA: TGTGCCACCAGTGACTCCTACAATGAGCAGTACTTC. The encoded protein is CATSDSYNEQYF.

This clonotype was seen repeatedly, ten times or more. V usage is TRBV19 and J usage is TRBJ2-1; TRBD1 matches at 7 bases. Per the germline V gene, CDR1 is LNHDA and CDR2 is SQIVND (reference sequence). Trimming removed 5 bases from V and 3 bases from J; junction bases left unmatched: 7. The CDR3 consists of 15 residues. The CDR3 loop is CASSVRDSHYNEQFF. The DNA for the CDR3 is TGTGCCAGTAGTGTCCGGGACAGTCACTACAATGAGCAGTTCTTC. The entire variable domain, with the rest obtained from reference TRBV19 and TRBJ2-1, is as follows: DGGITQSPKYLFRKEGQNVTLSCEQNLNHDAMYWYRQDPGQGLRLIYYSQIVNDFQKGDIAEGYSVSREKKESFPLTVTSAQKNPTAFYLCASSVRDSHYNEQFFGPGTRLTVL.

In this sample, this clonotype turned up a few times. CDR3 bases: TGCAGTGCGGTGCCCAAATGGGGGGAGGGCCCCTACGAGCAGTACTTC. Protein: CSAVPKWGEGPYEQYF. V usage is TRBV20-1 and J usage is TRBJ2-7; TRBD2 matches 7 bases. Germline V CDR1 and CDR2: DFQATT, SNEGSKA (reference sequence). CDR3 length equals 16 residues. V lost 6 bases and J lost 2; bases outside the gene matches: 16.

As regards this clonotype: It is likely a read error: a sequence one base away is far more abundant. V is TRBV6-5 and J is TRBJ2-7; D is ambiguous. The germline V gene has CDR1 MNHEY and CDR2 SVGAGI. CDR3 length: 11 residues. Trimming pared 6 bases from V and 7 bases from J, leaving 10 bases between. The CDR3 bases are TGTGCCAGCAGAGTACAGCGAGAGCAGTACTTC. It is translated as CASRVQREQYF.

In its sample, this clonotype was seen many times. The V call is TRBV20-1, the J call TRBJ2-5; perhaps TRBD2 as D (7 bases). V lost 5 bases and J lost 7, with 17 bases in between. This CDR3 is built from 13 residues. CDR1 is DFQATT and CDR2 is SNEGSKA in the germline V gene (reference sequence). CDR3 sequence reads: CSAGRGAASTQYF. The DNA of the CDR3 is TGCAGTGCTGGGAGGGGGGCCGCATCGACCCAGTACTTC.

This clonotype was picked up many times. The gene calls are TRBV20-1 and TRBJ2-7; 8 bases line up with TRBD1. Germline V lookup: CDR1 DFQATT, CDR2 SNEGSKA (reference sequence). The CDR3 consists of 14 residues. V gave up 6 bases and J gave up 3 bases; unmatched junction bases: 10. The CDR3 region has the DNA TGCAGTGCATCGACAGGGGACGGTGTCTACGAGCAGTACTTC. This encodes CSASTGDGVYEQYF.

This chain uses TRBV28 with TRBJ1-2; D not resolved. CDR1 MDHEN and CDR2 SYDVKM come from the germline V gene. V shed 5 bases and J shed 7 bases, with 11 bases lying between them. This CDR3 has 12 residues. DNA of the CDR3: TGTGCCAGCAGTCCCCCGCGTCTTGGCTACACCTTC. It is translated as CASSPPRLGYTF.

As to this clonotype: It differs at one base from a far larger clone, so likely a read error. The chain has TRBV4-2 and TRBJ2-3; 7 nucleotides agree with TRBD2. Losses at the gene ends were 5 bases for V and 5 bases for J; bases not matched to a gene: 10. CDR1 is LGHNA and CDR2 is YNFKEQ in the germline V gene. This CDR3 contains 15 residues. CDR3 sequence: CASSAGAGLGDTQYF. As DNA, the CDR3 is TGTGCCAGCAGCGCGGGAGCCGGCCTGGGAGATACGCAGTATTTT.

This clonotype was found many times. In DNA form, the CDR3 reads TGCAGTGCTAGAGTTAGGGGGGGGGGATCCTATAATTCACCCCTCCACTTT. This encodes CSARVRGGGSYNSPLHF. The chain uses TRBV20-1 and TRBJ1-6; D may be TRBD1 (6 bases). This CDR3 contains 17 residues. V shed 1 base and J shed 1 base, with 14 bases lying between them. Germline V gene lookup returns CDR1 DFQATT and CDR2 SNEGSKA (reference sequence).

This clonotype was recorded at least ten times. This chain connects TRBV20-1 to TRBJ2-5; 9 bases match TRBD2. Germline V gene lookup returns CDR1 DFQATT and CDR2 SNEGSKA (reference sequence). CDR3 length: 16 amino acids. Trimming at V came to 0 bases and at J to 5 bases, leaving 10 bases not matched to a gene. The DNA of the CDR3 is TGCAGTGCTAGAGATGCGGCTAGCGGGATGCGCGAGACCCAGTACTTC. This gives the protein CSARDAASGMRETQYF.

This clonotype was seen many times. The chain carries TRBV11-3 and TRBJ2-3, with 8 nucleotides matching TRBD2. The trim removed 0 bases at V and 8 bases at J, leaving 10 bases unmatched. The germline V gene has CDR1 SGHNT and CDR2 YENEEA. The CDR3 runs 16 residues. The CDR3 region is CASSLDDAGGAGTQYF. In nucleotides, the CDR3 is TGTGCCAGCAGCTTAGATGATGCGGGGGGAGCCGGTACGCAGTATTTT.

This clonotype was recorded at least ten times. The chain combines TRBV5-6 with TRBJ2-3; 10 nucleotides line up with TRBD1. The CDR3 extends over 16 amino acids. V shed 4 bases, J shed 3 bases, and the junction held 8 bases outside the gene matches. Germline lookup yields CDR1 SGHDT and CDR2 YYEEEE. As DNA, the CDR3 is TGTGCCAGCAGCCCCCGGGACAGGGGATTGACAGATACGCAGTATTTT. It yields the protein CASSPRDRGLTDTQYF.

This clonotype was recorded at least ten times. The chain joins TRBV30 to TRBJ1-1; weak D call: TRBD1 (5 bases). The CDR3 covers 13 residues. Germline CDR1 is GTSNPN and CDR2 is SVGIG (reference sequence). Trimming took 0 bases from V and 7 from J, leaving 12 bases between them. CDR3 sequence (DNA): TGTGCCTGGAGTGTAGGGCAGGGAAGTGAAGCTTTCTTT. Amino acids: CAWSVGQGSEAFF.

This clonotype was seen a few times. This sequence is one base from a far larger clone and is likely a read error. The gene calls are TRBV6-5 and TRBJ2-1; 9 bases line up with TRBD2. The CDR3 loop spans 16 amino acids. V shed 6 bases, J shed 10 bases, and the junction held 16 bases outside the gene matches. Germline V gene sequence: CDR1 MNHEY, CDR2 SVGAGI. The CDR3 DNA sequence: TGTGCCAGCAGCCCCTTAGGTTGGCGGGAGGGTTACGAGCAGTTCTTC. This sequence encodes CASSPLGWREGYEQFF.

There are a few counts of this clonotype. CDR3 sequence (DNA): TGCGCCAGCAGCTTGATAGCGGGGGCGTACAATGAGCAGTTCTTC. It specifies CASSLIAGAYNEQFF. The gene calls are TRBV5-1 and TRBJ2-1, with 9 bases lining up with TRBD2. V was clipped by 1 base and J by 4 bases; unmatched bases: 3. The CDR3 has 15 residues. Germline CDR1 is SGHRS and CDR2 is YFSETQ.

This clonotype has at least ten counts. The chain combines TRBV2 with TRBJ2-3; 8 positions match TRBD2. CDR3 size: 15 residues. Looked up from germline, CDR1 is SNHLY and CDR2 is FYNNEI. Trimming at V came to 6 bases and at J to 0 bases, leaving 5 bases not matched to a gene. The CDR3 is CASRQTSESTDTQYF. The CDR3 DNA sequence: TGTGCCAGCAGACAGACTAGCGAGAGCACAGATACGCAGTATTTT. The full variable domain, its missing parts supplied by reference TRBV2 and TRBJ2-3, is EPEVTQTPSHQVTQMGQEVILRCVPISNHLYFYWYRQILGQKVEFLVSFYNNEISEKSEIFDDQFSVERPDGSNFTLKIRSTKLEDSAMYFCASRQTSESTDTQYFGPGTRLTVL.